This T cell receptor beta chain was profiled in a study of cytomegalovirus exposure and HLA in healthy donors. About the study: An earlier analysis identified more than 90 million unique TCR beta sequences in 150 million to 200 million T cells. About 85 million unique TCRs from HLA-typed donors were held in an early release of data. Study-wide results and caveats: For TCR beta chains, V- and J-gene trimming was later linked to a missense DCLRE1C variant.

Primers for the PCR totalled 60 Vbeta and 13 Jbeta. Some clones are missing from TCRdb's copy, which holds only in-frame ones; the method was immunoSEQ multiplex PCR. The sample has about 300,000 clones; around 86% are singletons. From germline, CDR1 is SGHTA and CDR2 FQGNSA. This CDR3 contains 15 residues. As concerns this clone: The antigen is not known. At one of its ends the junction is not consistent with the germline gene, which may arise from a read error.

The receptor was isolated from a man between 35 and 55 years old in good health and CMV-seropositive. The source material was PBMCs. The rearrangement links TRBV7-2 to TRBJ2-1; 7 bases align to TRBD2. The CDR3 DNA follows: TGTGCCAGCAGCCTAGCGGCCATGGTGGCCAATGAGCAGTTCTTC. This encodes CASSLAAMVANEQFF.